The 31 T cell receptor beta chains presented below share a single source sample, sequenced in a study of control samples from healthy donors and cancer patients. Produced via immunoSEQ multiplex PCR; TCRdb's table is partial and in-frame only. The data show about 120,000 clones, more than 75% seen once. The sample comprised blood. The receptors derive from a man aged 25 to 40 in good health.

CDR3 in amino acids: CASSKGQGDEKLFF. CDR3 DNA: TGTGCCAGCAGCAAGGGACAGGGCGATGAAAAACTGTTTTTT. The chain couples TRBV11-2 to TRBJ1-4, with 9 bases that match TRBD1. J lost 6 bases, V lost 5 bases, and 4 bases had no gene match. The CDR3 spans 14 residues. Germline lookup yields CDR1 SGHAT and CDR2 FQNNGV.

The chain recombines TRBV18 with TRBJ1-5; TRBD1 agrees at 10 bases. The CDR3 is 17 residues long. Per germline, CDR1 KGHSH and CDR2 LQKENI. With V trimmed by 3 bases and J by 2 bases, 7 bases remained unmatched. The CDR3 DNA reads TGTGCCAGCTCACCGGGACAGGGGCCCGGAGGCAATCAGCCCCAGCATTTT. It codes for CASSPGQGPGGNQPQHF.

The chain has TRBV2 and TRBJ1-2; TRBD1 matches 9 bases. Germline trimming cut 4 bases from V and 3 bases from J; bases unmatched to any gene: 6. The CDR3 covers 15 residues. Germline CDR1 SNHLY, CDR2 FYNNEI. CDR3 sequence reads: CASSGGTGIYYGYTF. As DNA, the CDR3 is TGTGCCAGCAGTGGGGGGACAGGGATTTACTATGGCTACACCTTC.

This clone has a single count. The gene calls are TRBV7-8 and TRBJ1-3, with 7 positions matching TRBD1. Germline loops: CDR1 SGHVS, CDR2 FQNEAQ. V lost 5 bases and J lost 0; bases outside the gene matches: 7. The CDR3 contains 16 residues. Here the CDR3 DNA reads TGTGCCAGCAGCGTACCGGGACAGAGCTCTGGAAACACCATATATTTT. Translated: CASSVPGQSSGNTIYF.

This chain links TRBV6-4 with TRBJ2-2; D is unresolved. Germline CDR1 and CDR2: MRHNA and SNTAGT. The CDR3 length is 16 residues. The germline V and J ends were trimmed by 2 bases and 6 bases, with 16 bases remaining between them. CDR3 DNA: TGTGCCAGCAGTGACGTATTCCGGGCTCACCCCGGGGAGCTGTTTTTT. Its translation is CASSDVFRAHPGELFF.

The genes are TRBV7-3 and TRBJ2-2; the D is unclear. This CDR3 has 13 residues. Trimming took off 0 bases at V and 8 bases at J, with 7 bases between the two ends. Germline V gene sequence: CDR1 SGHTA, CDR2 FQGTGA. The CDR3 here is CASSLTGDGELFF. The CDR3 region has the DNA TGTGCCAGCAGCTTAACGGGTGATGGGGAGCTGTTTTTT.

The chain recombines TRBV7-2 with TRBJ1-5, with a weak D call TRBD1 (6 bases). Germline V lookup: CDR1 SGHTA, CDR2 FQGNSA. Trimming cost V 1 base and J 7 bases, with 14 bases left between them. The CDR3 is 15 amino acids. CDR3: CASSLGTGMFQPQHF. CDR3 nucleotide sequence: TGTGCCAGCAGCTTAGGAACAGGGATGTTCCAGCCCCAGCATTTT.

This clone was seen a single time. The rearrangement links TRBV14 to TRBJ2-3; D uncertain. CDR3 length: 15 residues. CDR1 is SGHDN, CDR2 FVKESK, per germline. The V end was cut by 4 bases, the J end by 2 bases, with 13 bases between. For the CDR3, the DNA is TGTGCCAGCAGCCCGGACCCACTTACCACAGATACGCAGTATTTT. It yields the protein CASSPDPLTTDTQYF.

V gene TRBV5-1 combines with J gene TRBJ2-3; 11 bases are a match to TRBD1. This CDR3 has 17 amino acids. Germline V CDR1 and CDR2: SGHRS, YFSETQ. V trimming: 2 bases; J trimming: 3 bases; junction bases outside the gene matches: 8. This chain's CDR3 is CASSFGQGALETDTQYF. The CDR3 DNA reads TGCGCCAGCAGCTTCGGACAGGGGGCTTTAGAAACAGATACGCAGTATTTT.

The V gene is TRBV5-1, the J gene TRBJ2-7; 7 nucleotides align to TRBD1. CDR1 and CDR2 from the germline V gene are SGHRS and YFSETQ. CDR3 size: 14 residues. V lost 4 bases and J lost 2; bases outside the gene matches: 6. As DNA, the CDR3 is TGCGCCAGCAGCCCCGGACAGGACACCTACGAGCAGTACTTC. This translates into CASSPGQDTYEQYF. Looking up the rest from reference TRBV5-1 and TRBJ2-7 gives the full variable domain: KAGVTQTPRYLIKTRGQQVTLSCSPISGHRSVSWYQQTPGQGLQFLFEYFSETQRNKGNFPGRFSGRQFSNSRSEMNVSTLELGDSALYLCASSPGQDTYEQYFGPGTRLTVT.

The V gene is TRBV5-4, the J gene TRBJ2-3; maybe TRBD2 (5 bases). Germline V CDR1 and CDR2: SGHNT, YYREEE (reference sequence). The CDR3 is 16 amino acids. V was shortened by 4 bases and J by 6 bases, with 21 bases between the two germline ends. DNA for the CDR3: TGTGCCAGCAGCCCGGGGTGGGCCTCCCCCCTCGATACGCAGTATTTT. This gives the protein CASSPGWASPLDTQYF.

This clone was seen a handful of times. The rearrangement links TRBV24-1 to TRBJ1-5; D gene unclear. The length of the CDR3 is 15 residues. The V and J ends lost 3 bases and 2 bases respectively, with 10 bases between them. Germline values: CDR1 KGHDR, CDR2 SFDVKD. The CDR3 reads CATSDPGNGNQPQHF. Written as DNA, the CDR3 is TGTGCCACCAGTGATCCCGGTAATGGCAATCAGCCCCAGCATTTT.

This clone came up once. The rearrangement uses TRBV2 and TRBJ1-2; D is perhaps TRBD1 (6 bases). CDR1 is SNHLY and CDR2 is FYNNEI in the germline V gene. The CDR3 sequence is 15 residues long. The V end lost 3 bases, the J end lost 6 bases, and 17 bases lay between the germline ends. CDR3 region: CASSEDVGGGHGYTF. The CDR3 region has the DNA TGTGCCAGCAGTGAGGACGTTGGAGGGGGGCATGGCTACACCTTC.

V is TRBV29-1 and J is TRBJ2-7; D may be TRBD1 or TRBD2 (5 bases each). Per germline, CDR1 SQVTM and CDR2 ANQGSEA. This CDR3 has 13 residues. V was pared by 7 bases and J by 5 bases, with 18 bases between. The CDR3 coding sequence is TGCAGCGGAGGAACCGGGACCGGTAACGAGCAGTACTTC. It encodes CSGGTGTGNEQYF.

The chain couples TRBV7-9 to TRBJ1-2, with D unclear. The CDR3 consists of 11 residues. V lost 5 bases, J lost 3 bases, and 4 bases lay in between. CDR1 and CDR2 (germline): SEHNR, FQNEAQ (reference sequence). The CDR3 loop is CASSADYGYTF. For the CDR3, the DNA is TGTGCCAGCAGCGCGGACTATGGCTACACCTTC.

V gene TRBV12-5 combines with J gene TRBJ2-7; 7 bases are shared with TRBD1. Per the germline V gene, CDR1 is LGHNT and CDR2 is FRNRAP. V dropped 5 bases and J dropped 1; count of bases not matched to a gene: 5. There are 14 residues in the CDR3. The CDR3, as DNA: TGTGCTAGTGGTCCGGGGACAGCTTCCTACGAGCAGTACTTC. It yields the protein CASGPGTASYEQYF.

In its sample, this clone was seen once. The chain's CDR3 is CASSTAGGNEQFF. CDR3 nucleotide sequence: TGTGCCAGCAGTACGGCGGGGGGGAATGAGCAGTTCTTC. The V gene is TRBV12-3 or TRBV12-4, the J gene TRBJ2-1; 9 bases are a match to TRBD2. Trimming at V came to 5 bases and at J to 7 bases, leaving 3 bases not matched to a gene. This CDR3 region has 13 residues.

The chain has TRBV12-3 or TRBV12-4 and TRBJ1-1; D perhaps matches TRBD1 (6 bases). CDR3 length: 13 amino acids. The V end was cut by 5 bases, the J end by 2 bases, with 9 bases between. This chain's CDR3 is CASSPQGNTEAFF. CDR3 nucleotides: TGTGCCAGCAGTCCACAGGGAAACACTGAAGCTTTCTTT.

The chain carries TRBV6-6 and TRBJ1-2; 10 nucleotides agree with TRBD1. V lost 5 bases and J lost 3; bases outside the gene matches: 9. The CDR3 covers 16 residues. Germline CDR1 reads MNHNY; CDR2 reads SVGAGI (reference sequence). CDR3 protein: CASSPVWTGGDYGYTF. The CDR3 region has the DNA TGTGCCAGCAGTCCCGTCTGGACAGGGGGTGACTATGGCTACACCTTC.

This sequence joins TRBV29-1 and TRBJ1-3; 9 bases match TRBD1. Germline CDR1 is SQVTM and CDR2 is ANQGSEA. This CDR3 is built from 14 residues. Losses at the gene ends were 5 bases for V and 2 bases for J; bases not matched to a gene: 4. The DNA of the CDR3 is TGCAGCGTTAGGGACAGGGTCACTGGAAACACCATATATTTT. Its protein is CSVRDRVTGNTIYF.

The rearrangement joins TRBV2 to TRBJ2-3, with no clear D. The CDR3 is 14 residues long. The ends were cut back, 1 base at V and 5 bases at J, with 10 bases in the middle. Germline V gives CDR1 SNHLY, CDR2 FYNNEI. The CDR3 loop is CASSEGPRRDTQYF. The CDR3 bases are TGTGCCAGCAGTGAAGGACCCCGAAGAGATACGCAGTATTTT.

This clone was detected once. The chain recombines TRBV19 with TRBJ2-7; TRBD1 matches at 8 bases. The CDR3 contains 15 residues. CDR1 LNHDA and CDR2 SQIVND come from the germline V gene (reference sequence). V shed 4 bases, J shed 0 bases, and the junction held 5 bases outside the gene matches. The CDR3 here is CASSSGDRSSYEQYF. CDR3 nucleotides: TGTGCCAGTAGTAGCGGGGACAGGAGCTCCTACGAGCAGTACTTC. Using reference TRBV19 and TRBJ2-7 for the parts outside the CDR3, the full variable domain is DGGITQSPKYLFRKEGQNVTLSCEQNLNHDAMYWYRQDPGQGLRLIYYSQIVNDFQKGDIAEGYSVSREKKESFPLTVTSAQKNPTAFYLCASSSGDRSSYEQYFGPGTRLTVT.

The V call is TRBV29-1, the J call TRBJ1-1, with D hard to call. The CDR3 runs 16 residues. V lost 3 bases and J 1 base, leaving 18 bases between the germline ends. Germline V lookup: CDR1 SQVTM, CDR2 ANQGSEA. The CDR3 loop reads CSVDIAPGRKNTEAFF. The CDR3 DNA is TGCAGCGTTGATATTGCGCCGGGCAGGAAGAACACTGAAGCTTTCTTT. Using reference TRBV29-1 and TRBJ1-1 for the parts outside the CDR3, the full variable domain is SAVISQKPSRDICQRGTSLTIQCQVDSQVTMMFWYRQQPGQSLTLIATANQGSEATYESGFVIDKFPISRPNLTFSTLTVSNMSPEDSSIYLCSVDIAPGRKNTEAFFGQGTRLTVV.

The chain is built from TRBV30 and TRBJ1-4, with D perhaps TRBD1 (5 bases). The CDR3 is 17 amino acids. Germline assignment: CDR1 GTSNPN and CDR2 SVGIG (reference sequence). V shed 2 bases and J shed 7 bases, with 23 bases lying between them. This chain's CDR3 is CAWSLPGQGYNSEKLFF. Here the CDR3 DNA reads TGTGCCTGGAGTCTCCCGGGCCAGGGATACAACAGTGAAAAACTGTTTTTT. The full variable domain, completed using reference TRBV30 and TRBJ1-4, is SQTIHQWPATLVQPVGSPLSLECTVEGTSNPNLYWYRQAAGRGLQLLFYSVGIGQISSEVPQNLSASRPQDRQFILSSKKLLLSDSGFYLCAWSLPGQGYNSEKLFFGSGTQLSVL.

The chain recombines TRBV12-5 with TRBJ1-1; D may be TRBD1 (5 bases). The germline V gene encodes CDR1 LGHNT and CDR2 FRNRAP. The CDR3 is made up of 14 amino acids. V was shortened by 5 bases and J by 5 bases, with 15 bases between the two germline ends. The CDR3 sequence is CASGPQSKGTEAFF. CDR3 DNA: TGTGCTAGTGGTCCCCAATCTAAGGGGACTGAAGCTTTCTTT.

The chain recombines TRBV25-1 with TRBJ1-4; 9 nucleotides match TRBD1. The length of the CDR3 is 13 residues. V dropped 10 bases and J dropped 9; count of bases not matched to a gene: 9. CDR1 and CDR2 from the germline V gene are MGHDK and SYGVNS. The CDR3 DNA reads TGTGCCACCAGAGGGACAGGGAGTCAAAAACTGTTTTTT. It translates to CATRGTGSQKLFF.

The gene calls are TRBV24-1 and TRBJ2-1, with TRBD1 matching over 9 bases. The V gene's germline CDR1 is KGHDR and CDR2 SFDVKD. V dropped 4 bases and J dropped 0; count of bases not matched to a gene: 0. This CDR3 spans 15 amino acids. The CDR3 sequence: CATSETGGSYNEQFF. The CDR3 DNA reads TGTGCCACCAGTGAGACAGGGGGCTCCTACAATGAGCAGTTCTTC.

This chain links TRBV18 with TRBJ1-1, with TRBD1 matching 8 bases. The CDR3 runs 11 residues. CDR1 is KGHSH and CDR2 is LQKENI in the germline V gene. V was pared by 6 bases and J by 7 bases, with 1 base of the junction left unmatched. The CDR3 here is CASSTGGEAFF. The CDR3 bases are TGTGCCAGCTCTACAGGGGGTGAAGCTTTCTTT.

V is TRBV2 and J is TRBJ1-2; D gene ambiguous. The CDR3 is made up of 13 amino acids. Germline CDR1 and CDR2: SNHLY and FYNNEI. The V and J ends lost 4 bases and 2 bases respectively, with 8 bases between them. CDR3 residues: CASSGGQNYGYTF. In nucleotides, the CDR3 is TGTGCCAGCAGTGGCGGGCAGAACTATGGCTACACCTTC.

This clone was picked up one time. In DNA form, the CDR3 reads TGTGCCACCAGCAGCTCCTTAAGGGGACAGTACGAGCAGTACTTC. Its protein is CATSSSLRGQYEQYF. This sequence joins TRBV15 and TRBJ2-7; 7 nucleotides line up with TRBD1. V shed 3 bases and J 4 bases; nucleotides not matched to a gene: 9. The CDR3 loop spans 15 amino acids. In germline, CDR1 is LNHNV, CDR2 YYDKDF (reference sequence).

This chain joins TRBV11-2 and TRBJ1-1; D perhaps matches TRBD1 (6 bases). The V end lost 5 bases, the J end lost 10 bases, and 14 bases lay between the germline ends. CDR1 is SGHAT and CDR2 is FQNNGV in the germline V gene. The CDR3 runs to 12 residues. This CDR3 is CASSVQGLAAFF. The DNA of the CDR3 is TGTGCCAGCAGCGTACAGGGTCTAGCAGCTTTCTTT.